Following are 23 T cell receptor beta chains from one sample sequenced in a study of cytomegalovirus exposure and HLA in healthy donors. 13 Jbeta primers and 60 Vbeta primers were used for the PCR. Assay: immunoSEQ multiplex PCR; the TCRdb copy retains only in-frame clones and omits some. The table has approximately 50,000 clones, around three quarters seen once. The sample taken for sequencing was PBMCs. Receptors originate from a man aged 25 to 45 in good health and CMV-seropositive.

The rearrangement joins TRBV18 to TRBJ1-6; 7 positions agree with TRBD1. The ends lost 5 bases at V and 8 bases at J; junction bases unmatched: 9. The CDR3 is 15 residues long. CDR1 and CDR2 (germline): KGHSH, LQKENI. In DNA form, the CDR3 reads TGTGCCAGCTCATCTCGACAGGGTGGTGATTCACCCCTCCACTTT. It specifies CASSSRQGGDSPLHF. The full variable domain, in which reference TRBV18 and TRBJ1-6 provide the parts outside the CDR3, is NAGVMQNPRHLVRRRGQEARLRCSPMKGHSHVYWYRQLPEEGLKFMVYLQKENIIDESGMPKERFSAEFPKEGPSILRIQQVVRGDSAAYFCASSSRQGGDSPLHFGNGTRLTVT.

Written as DNA, the CDR3 is TGCGCCAGCAGCTTGGGAAGGGCTAGCGGGGGGGCCAGGGATACGCAGTATTTT. It specifies CASSLGRASGGARDTQYF. The chain links TRBV5-1 to TRBJ2-3; 12 bases are shared with TRBD2. Germline CDR1 reads SGHRS; CDR2 reads YFSETQ. The CDR3 totals 18 residues. V was clipped by 0 bases and J by 6 bases; unmatched bases: 11.

The chain has TRBV27 and TRBJ1-1; no clear D. V lost 2 bases and J 8 bases, leaving 12 bases between the germline ends. CDR3 length: 13 amino acids. Germline CDR1 reads MNHEY; CDR2 reads SMNVEV (reference sequence). CDR3 coding DNA: TGTGCCAGCAGTTTAGTTGGTATGCAGGAAGCTTTCTTT. It specifies CASSLVGMQEAFF.

The gene calls are TRBV18 and TRBJ2-5; TRBD1 matches at 11 bases. There are 16 residues in the CDR3. CDR1 and CDR2 (germline): KGHSH, LQKENI. The ends lost 2 bases at V and 1 base at J; junction bases unmatched: 3. CDR3 residues: CASSPSGQGGQETQYF. CDR3 DNA: TGTGCCAGCTCACCATCGGGACAGGGGGGCCAAGAGACCCAGTACTTC. Filled out from reference TRBV18 and TRBJ2-5, the complete variable domain reads NAGVMQNPRHLVRRRGQEARLRCSPMKGHSHVYWYRQLPEEGLKFMVYLQKENIIDESGMPKERFSAEFPKEGPSILRIQQVVRGDSAAYFCASSPSGQGGQETQYFGPGTRLLVL.

The genes are TRBV6-1 and TRBJ2-1; D remains ambiguous. Germline CDR1 MNHNS, CDR2 SASEGT. This CDR3 contains 13 residues. The V end was cut by 4 bases, the J end by 7 bases, with 11 bases between. The DNA for the CDR3 is TGTGCCAGCAGTGCTCGACCAGGAAATGAGCAGTTCTTC. The encoded protein is CASSARPGNEQFF.

This CDR3 is CAIRGQGRQNTEAFF. CDR3 DNA sequence: TGTGCCATCAGGGGACAGGGGCGTCAGAACACTGAAGCTTTCTTT. The chain has TRBV10-3 and TRBJ1-1, with 10 bases matching TRBD1. CDR3 length: 15 amino acids. Losses at the gene ends were 6 bases for V and 1 base for J; bases not matched to a gene: 5. The germline V gene encodes CDR1 ENHRY and CDR2 SYGVKD.

This clone was seen once. This sequence joins TRBV6-1 and TRBJ1-2; possibly TRBD1 for D (5 bases). The CDR3 consists of 14 residues. Germline V gene data show CDR1 as MNHNS and CDR2 as SASEGT. Trimming shortened V by 8 bases and J by 7 bases, and 20 bases separated the two germline ends. CDR3 bases: TGTGCCAGCTTACCGGGGGGTCTATCACTTGGCTACACCTTC. The encoded protein is CASLPGGLSLGYTF.

The CDR3 bases are TGTGCCACCAGCATCCCAGGGAGGAACTATGGCTACACCTTC. Protein sequence: CATSIPGRNYGYTF. J is TRBJ1-2 and V is TRBV15, with D perhaps TRBD1 (5 bases). This CDR3 has 14 amino acids. Germline V lookup: CDR1 LNHNV, CDR2 YYDKDF (reference sequence). V was cut by 4 bases and J by 2 bases, with 11 bases left in between.

V and J are TRBV6-5 and TRBJ1-2; D gene uncertain. V shed 0 bases and J shed 4 bases, with 12 bases lying between them. The germline gives CDR1 MNHEY, CDR2 SVGAGI. This CDR3 has 15 amino acids. The CDR3 loop is CASSYSEGIFYGYTF. The CDR3 DNA sequence: TGTGCCAGCAGTTACTCGGAGGGTATCTTCTATGGCTACACCTTC.

This sequence joins TRBV28 and TRBJ1-3; D is unclear. V lost 7 bases to trimming and J lost 1 base, with 11 bases between them. The CDR3 totals 14 residues. Germline V gene data show CDR1 as MDHEN and CDR2 as SYDVKM. CDR3 sequence (DNA): TGTGCCAGCACCTTTGTAGCGTCTGGAAACACCATATATTTT. It is translated as CASTFVASGNTIYF.

This clone was detected once. The chain joins TRBV12-5 to TRBJ2-5, with TRBD1 matching 8 bases. Germline V gene data show CDR1 as LGHNT and CDR2 as FRNRAP. This CDR3 has 15 residues. J lost 5 bases, V lost 4 bases, and 9 bases had no gene match. CDR3 sequence: CASGSDRGARETQYF. The CDR3 DNA reads TGTGCTAGTGGTTCCGACAGGGGCGCGAGGGAGACCCAGTACTTC.

With regard to this clone: The same CDR3 arises from other DNA sequences in this sample as well. This chain connects TRBV6-6 to TRBJ2-7, with TRBD2 identical over 8 bases. V trimming: 6 bases; J trimming: 6 bases; junction bases outside the gene matches: 10. CDR3 length: 14 amino acids. Germline V gives CDR1 MNHNY, CDR2 SVGAGI (reference sequence). DNA for the CDR3: TGTGCCAGCAGAGACGGGGGGGCTAGAGGCGAGCAGTACTTC. Translating gives CASRDGGARGEQYF.

V is TRBV13 and J is TRBJ2-5; weak D call: TRBD1 (5 bases). From germline, CDR1 is PRHDT and CDR2 FYEKMQ (reference sequence). The CDR3 consists of 15 residues. Trimming left V 3 bases short and J 1 base short, with 12 bases between. CDR3 coding DNA: TGTGCCAGCAGCTTCGGCCAGGGCCTCCAAGAGACCCAGTACTTC. Translated, it gives CASSFGQGLQETQYF.

This clone was seen just once. This chain uses TRBV5-1 with TRBJ2-2, with a possible D match to TRBD1 (5 bases). Germline V gene lookup returns CDR1 SGHRS and CDR2 YFSETQ. This CDR3 has 14 residues. The V end lost 4 bases, the J end lost 5 bases, and 12 bases lay between the germline ends. CDR3 DNA sequence: TGCGCCAGCAGCCTGACAGCTCCGACCGGGGAGCTGTTTTTT. This sequence encodes CASSLTAPTGELFF. The full variable domain, its missing parts supplied by reference TRBV5-1 and TRBJ2-2, is KAGVTQTPRYLIKTRGQQVTLSCSPISGHRSVSWYQQTPGQGLQFLFEYFSETQRNKGNFPGRFSGRQFSNSRSEMNVSTLELGDSALYLCASSLTAPTGELFFGEGSRLTVL.

This chain connects TRBV13 to TRBJ2-3; D possibly corresponds to TRBD2 (6 bases). Trimming removed 5 bases from V and 2 bases from J, with 11 bases in between. The CDR3 loop spans 14 amino acids. Per germline, CDR1 PRHDT and CDR2 FYEKMQ (reference sequence). The CDR3 nucleotides read TGTGCCAGCAGCCTCCCGGGAGTCACAGATACGCAGTATTTT. It yields the protein CASSLPGVTDTQYF.

This chain links TRBV27 with TRBJ2-5; 10 bases line up with TRBD2. Per the germline V gene, CDR1 is MNHEY and CDR2 is SMNVEV (reference sequence). The CDR3 extends over 17 amino acids. J lost 2 bases, V lost 0 bases, and 6 bases had no gene match. CDR3 in amino acids: CASSLSWQRGGQETQYF. The CDR3 DNA follows: TGTGCCAGCAGTTTATCGTGGCAGCGGGGGGGACAAGAGACCCAGTACTTC.

The gene calls are TRBV6-6 and TRBJ2-1, with D possibly TRBD1 on 5 matching bases. V was trimmed by 6 bases and J by 10 bases, leaving 13 bases between them. CDR1 and CDR2 (germline): MNHNY, SVGAGI (reference sequence). This CDR3 spans 12 amino acids. CDR3 loop: CASSPLDREQFF. As DNA, the CDR3 is TGTGCCAGCAGCCCTCTCGACAGAGAGCAGTTCTTC.

The V gene is TRBV7-9, the J gene TRBJ2-5; weak D call: TRBD1 (5 bases). Judging by the DNA end, TRBJ2-7 fits better; the J call may be wrong. Germline V lookup: CDR1 SEHNR, CDR2 FQNEAQ (reference sequence). The CDR3 loop spans 15 amino acids. The CDR3 DNA reads TGTGCCAGCAGCCCCACCCCGACAGCCTCCTACGAGCAGTACTTC. It specifies CASSPTPTASYEQYF.

This clone was observed a single time. The chain links TRBV7-2 to TRBJ1-6, with a possible D match to TRBD1 (6 bases). Germline V gene sequence: CDR1 SGHTA, CDR2 FQGNSA. The CDR3 is 15 residues long. V was pared by 5 bases and J by 7 bases, with 15 bases between. The CDR3 region has the DNA TGTGCCAGCAGCCCACCACAGGGAAGGAATTCACCCCTCCACTTT. Translated, it gives CASSPPQGRNSPLHF. Looking up the rest from reference TRBV7-2 and TRBJ1-6 gives the full variable domain: GAGVSQSPSNKVTEKGKDVELRCDPISGHTALYWYRQSLGQGLEFLIYFQGNSAPDKSGLPSDRFSAERTGGSVSTLTIQRTQQEDSAVYLCASSPPQGRNSPLHFGNGTRLTVT.

The chain combines TRBV6-6 with TRBJ2-1; D uncertain. The ends were cut back, 0 bases at V and 7 bases at J, with 7 bases in the middle. Germline values: CDR1 MNHNY, CDR2 SVGAGI (reference sequence). This CDR3 comprises 13 residues. CDR3 amino acids: CASSYSMRNEQFF. CDR3 nucleotide sequence: TGTGCCAGCAGTTACTCGATGCGAAATGAGCAGTTCTTC.

The chain uses TRBV5-1 and TRBJ1-6; the match to TRBD1 covers 10 bases. With V trimmed by 4 bases and J by 4 bases, 5 bases remained unmatched. Germline V gene data show CDR1 as SGHRS and CDR2 as YFSETQ. This CDR3 contains 16 residues. The DNA for the CDR3 is TGCGCCAGCAGCCCGGGGACAGGGGCGTATAATTCACCCCTCCACTTT. Translating it yields CASSPGTGAYNSPLHF.

V usage is TRBV2 and J usage is TRBJ2-2; maybe TRBD2 (6 bases). Germline V lookup: CDR1 SNHLY, CDR2 FYNNEI. V was cut by 7 bases and J by 5 bases, with 11 bases left in between. The CDR3 is 13 amino acids. In DNA form, the CDR3 reads TGTGCCAGCACGGGGGTTGGTACCGGGGAGCTGTTTTTT. It specifies CASTGVGTGELFF.

As concerns this clone: The same CDR3 arises from other DNA sequences in this sample as well. The chain carries TRBV5-1 and TRBJ1-2; a weak D match, TRBD1 (5 bases). The CDR3 covers 14 residues. The V end lost 0 bases, the J end lost 8 bases, and 14 bases lay between the germline ends. The V gene's germline CDR1 is SGHRS and CDR2 YFSETQ. The chain's CDR3 is CASSLEGQGGGYTF. The CDR3, as DNA: TGCGCCAGCAGCTTGGAAGGCCAGGGTGGAGGCTACACCTTC.